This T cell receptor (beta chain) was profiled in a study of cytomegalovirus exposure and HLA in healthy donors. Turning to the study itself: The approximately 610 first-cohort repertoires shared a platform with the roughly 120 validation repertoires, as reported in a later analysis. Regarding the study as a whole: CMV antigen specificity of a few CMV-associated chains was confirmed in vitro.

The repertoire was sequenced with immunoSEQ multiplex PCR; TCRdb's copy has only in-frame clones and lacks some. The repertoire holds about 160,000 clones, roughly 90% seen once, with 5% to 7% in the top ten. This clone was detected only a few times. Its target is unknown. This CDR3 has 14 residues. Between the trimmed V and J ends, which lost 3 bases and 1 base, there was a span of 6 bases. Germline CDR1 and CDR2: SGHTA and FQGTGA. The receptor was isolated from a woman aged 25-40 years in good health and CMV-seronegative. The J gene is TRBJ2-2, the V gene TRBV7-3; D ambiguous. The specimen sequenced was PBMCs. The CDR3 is CASSFTVNTGELFF. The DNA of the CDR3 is TGTGCCAGCAGCTTTACAGTGAACACCGGGGAGCTGTTTTTT.